This entry lists 21 T cell receptor beta chains sequenced from one sample in a study of spatial heterogeneity in lung cancer. TCRdb processed the 5' RACE reads anew with MiXCR; each CDR3 protein has one entry. The table has approximately 40,000 distinct CDR3 sequences, 7.5% seen once; the top ten hold under 30%. Noted time point: sample taken at primary tumor resection. The sequencing here drew on PBMCs, taken at surgery. The receptor source for this set is a male donor with early-stage non-small cell lung cancer.

Only a few counts were recorded for this clonotype. The chain links TRBV6-5 to TRBJ1-2; TRBD1 matches 10 bases. The CDR3 is 19 residues long. V lost 6 bases, J lost 8 bases, and 24 bases stayed unmatched. From germline, CDR1 is MNHEY and CDR2 SVGAGI. The CDR3 sequence: CASSRQIQTGGAVSYGYTF. The CDR3 nucleotides are TGTGCCAGCAGCCGCCAAATCCAGACAGGGGGCGCCGTTTCTTACGGCTACACCTTC.

Only a few counts were recorded for this clonotype. The genes are TRBV19 and TRBJ1-5; TRBD1 might be the D (5 bases). Trimming took off 6 bases at V and 2 bases at J, with 11 bases between the two ends. Germline-derived CDR1 and CDR2 are LNHDA and SQIVND (reference sequence). This CDR3 has 14 amino acids. CDR3 DNA sequence: TGTGCCAGTAGGGAAAGCAGGGGCAATCAGCCCCAGCATTTT. Protein: CASRESRGNQPQHF.

In this sample, this clonotype turned up a few times. The chain is built from TRBV21-1 and TRBJ2-3; TRBD1 reflects the table's D call only, with no check against the DNA. TRBV21-1 is marked as a pseudogene. CDR3 length: 18 amino acids. For the CDR3, the DNA is TGTGCCAGCAGCAAATCCCGGTCGGGGGCGCCGAGCACAGATACGCAGTATTTT. Translating gives CASSKSRSGAPSTDTQYF.

This clonotype has a count of ten or more. V gene TRBV20-1 combines with J gene TRBJ2-4, with D unresolved. The length of the CDR3 is 13 residues. V was trimmed by 3 bases and J by 7 bases, leaving 13 bases between them. Germline assignment: CDR1 DFQATT and CDR2 SNEGSKA (reference sequence). DNA of the CDR3: TGCAGTGCTAGGACGCCGGGTCTGAACATTCAGTACTTC. Encoded protein: CSARTPGLNIQYF.

The rearrangement links TRBV6-5 to TRBJ2-1; D unclear. The CDR3 sequence is 12 residues long. The germline V gene encodes CDR1 MNHEY and CDR2 SVGAGI. Trimming removed 4 bases from V and 5 bases from J, with 6 bases in between. The CDR3 protein is CASSWGNNEQFF. In DNA form, the CDR3 reads TGTGCCAGCAGTTGGGGAAACAATGAGCAGTTCTTC.

This clonotype was found many times. The gene calls are TRBV6-2 or TRBV6-3 and TRBJ1-5; 7 nucleotides match TRBD1. This CDR3 is built from 15 residues. The germline V gene has CDR1 MNHEY and CDR2 SVGEGT. Trimming took 0 bases from V and 5 from J; bases not matched to a gene: 4. The CDR3 DNA reads TGTGCCAGCAGTTACTCGAGACAGGGTGATCAGCCCCAGCATTTT. This translates into CASSYSRQGDQPQHF.

This clonotype showed up many times. The genes are TRBV20-1 and TRBJ2-1, with D hard to call. V lost 0 bases and J 0 bases, leaving 12 bases between the germline ends. The CDR3 runs 16 residues. Germline assignment: CDR1 DFQATT and CDR2 SNEGSKA (reference sequence). The chain's CDR3 is CSARDHGRISYNEQFF. The CDR3 bases are TGCAGTGCTAGAGATCACGGACGGATCTCCTACAATGAGCAGTTCTTC.

This clonotype was seen ten or more times. The chain links TRBV15 to TRBJ1-4; 10 bases match TRBD1. Germline V gene lookup returns CDR1 LNHNV and CDR2 YYDKDF (reference sequence). The CDR3 is 14 amino acids. Unmatched junction bases numbered 2, after V lost 3 bases and J lost 7 bases. As DNA, the CDR3 is TGTGCCACCAGCAGGGACAGGGGGACTGAAAAACTGTTTTTT. Protein product: CATSRDRGTEKLFF.

The V call is TRBV5-1, the J call TRBJ2-1; D gene uncertain. Looked up from germline, CDR1 is SGHRS and CDR2 is YFSETQ. V dropped 0 bases and J dropped 5 bases, with 9 bases sitting between them. This CDR3 region has 14 residues. The CDR3 region is CASSLGAINNEQFF. The CDR3, as DNA: TGCGCCAGCAGCTTGGGGGCCATCAACAATGAGCAGTTCTTC.

The chain is built from TRBV2 and TRBJ2-5, with D possibly matching TRBD1 (6 bases). V gave up 7 bases and J gave up 1 base, with 16 bases separating them. From germline, CDR1 is SNHLY and CDR2 FYNNEI. The CDR3 is 15 residues long. CDR3 sequence: CASNRQATLQETQYF. The CDR3 coding sequence is TGTGCCAGCAATCGACAGGCGACGCTCCAAGAGACCCAGTACTTC.

In its sample, this clonotype was seen many times. CDR3 amino acids: CASSPRANNEQFF. The DNA for the CDR3 is TGTGCCAGCAGTCCCCGGGCCAACAATGAGCAGTTCTTC. The rearrangement links TRBV6-2 or TRBV6-3 to TRBJ2-1; D unclear. The germline V gene encodes CDR1 MNHEY and CDR2 SVGEGT. CDR3 length: 13 residues. Trimming shortened V by 5 bases and J by 5 bases, and 10 bases separated the two germline ends.

This clonotype was observed at least ten times. This sequence joins TRBV5-5 and TRBJ2-6; no clear D. Germline lookup yields CDR1 SGHKS and CDR2 YYEKEE (reference sequence). Trimming cost V 1 base and J 0 bases, with 5 bases left between them. CDR3 length: 15 residues. The CDR3 sequence is CASSLTSSGANVLTF. The CDR3 bases are TGTGCCAGCAGCTTGACCTCCTCTGGGGCCAACGTCCTGACTTTC.

This clonotype was detected ten times or more. The chain is built from TRBV4-2 and TRBJ2-2, with TRBD2 identical over 8 bases. Looked up from germline, CDR1 is LGHNA and CDR2 is YNFKEQ. The V gene end was trimmed by 8 bases and the J gene end by 3 bases; junction bases not matched to a gene: 8. The CDR3 has 15 amino acids. The CDR3 DNA reads as TGTGCCAGCCGGCGGGAGGCACGGGACACCGGGGAGCTGTTTTTT. Its translation is CASRREARDTGELFF.

This clonotype turned up a few times. This chain connects TRBV2 to TRBJ1-1; no firm D call. This CDR3 is 11 amino acids long. Germline V gives CDR1 SNHLY, CDR2 FYNNEI. The V end lost 4 bases, the J end lost 7 bases, and 7 bases lay between the germline ends. For the CDR3, the DNA is TGTGCCAGCAGTGGAGAAGGTGAAGCTTTCTTT. Its protein product is CASSGEGEAFF.

The CDR3 loop is CASSQGFLAGTQETQYF. DNA for the CDR3: TGTGCCAGCAGCCAAGGGTTCTTAGCGGGAACTCAAGAGACCCAGTACTTC. The chain carries TRBV14 and TRBJ2-5; TRBD2 matches 8 bases. Trimming took 1 base from V and 2 from J; bases not matched to a gene: 9. The CDR3 is made up of 17 amino acids. CDR1 is SGHDN and CDR2 is FVKESK in the germline V gene.

Notes on this clonotype: A read error may explain this, as a much larger clone is one base away. This chain connects TRBV9 to TRBJ2-3; no definite D call. The CDR3 runs to 13 residues. The germline gives CDR1 SGDLS, CDR2 YYNGEE. The CDR3 DNA sequence: TGTGCCAGCAGCGTAGTAAGGGCAGATACGCAGTGTTTT. Its protein is CASSVVRADTQCF. The full variable domain, its missing parts supplied by reference TRBV9 and TRBJ2-3, is DSGVTQTPKHLITATGQRVTLRCSPRSGDLSVYWYQQSLDQGLQFLIQYYNGEERAKGNILERFSAQQFPDLHSELNLSSLELGDSALYFCASSVVRADTQCFGPGTRLTVL.

The rearrangement joins TRBV14 to TRBJ2-5; D gene unclear. Germline V CDR1 and CDR2: SGHDN, FVKESK. The CDR3 spans 14 residues. Trimming took 2 bases from V and 4 from J, leaving 11 bases between them. CDR3 loop: CASSQFGPRETQYF. The CDR3 DNA is TGTGCCAGCAGCCAATTCGGCCCTCGAGAGACCCAGTACTTC.

This clonotype was seen ten or more times. The chain has TRBV12-3 or TRBV12-4 and TRBJ1-4; no firm D call. CDR3 length: 12 residues. V lost 6 bases, J lost 8 bases, and 10 bases lay in between. Here the CDR3 DNA reads TGTGCCAGCAGCCAAATGATGGAAAAACTGTTTTTT. As protein: CASSQMMEKLFF.

In this sample, this clonotype turned up many times. The chain carries TRBV4-3 and TRBJ2-7, with D uncertain. The CDR3 length is 13 residues. The V end lost 2 bases, the J end lost 7 bases, and 12 bases lay between the germline ends. The germline CDR1 and CDR2 sequences are LGHNA and YSLEER. The chain's CDR3 is CASSQLSGREQYF. In nucleotides, the CDR3 is TGCGCCAGCAGCCAATTATCAGGTCGTGAGCAGTACTTC.

CDR3 coding DNA: TGTGCCAGCCATGTCAAGGGGAATCAGCCCCAGCATTTT. Translated, it gives CASHVKGNQPQHF. V gene TRBV19 combines with J gene TRBJ1-5; maybe TRBD1 (5 bases). The CDR3 length is 13 residues. Trimming took off 9 bases at V and 4 bases at J, with 13 bases between the two ends. Germline CDR1 LNHDA, CDR2 SQIVND (reference sequence).

This clonotype appeared many times. The chain links TRBV27 to TRBJ1-5; perhaps TRBD1 as D (5 bases). The germline V and J ends were trimmed by 3 bases and 1 base, with 7 bases remaining between them. The CDR3 loop spans 14 amino acids. CDR1 is MNHEY, CDR2 SMNVEV, per germline (reference sequence). The DNA for the CDR3 is TGTGCCAGCAGTTTTCAGGGAAGCAATCAGCCCCAGCATTTT. Its translation is CASSFQGSNQPQHF.